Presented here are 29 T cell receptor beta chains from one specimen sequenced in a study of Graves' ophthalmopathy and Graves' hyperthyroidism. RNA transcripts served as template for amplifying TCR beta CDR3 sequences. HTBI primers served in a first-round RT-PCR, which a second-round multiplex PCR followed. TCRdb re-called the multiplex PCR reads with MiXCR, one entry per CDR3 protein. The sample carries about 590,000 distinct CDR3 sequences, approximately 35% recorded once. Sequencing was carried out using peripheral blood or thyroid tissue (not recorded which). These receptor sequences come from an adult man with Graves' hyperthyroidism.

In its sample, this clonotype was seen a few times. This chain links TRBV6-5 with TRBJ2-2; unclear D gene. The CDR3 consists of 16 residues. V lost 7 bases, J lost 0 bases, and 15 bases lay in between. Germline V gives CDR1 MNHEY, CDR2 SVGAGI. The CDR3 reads CASNSISPANTGELFF. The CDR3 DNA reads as TGTGCCAGCAATTCAATATCACCGGCGAACACCGGGGAGCTGTTTTTT.

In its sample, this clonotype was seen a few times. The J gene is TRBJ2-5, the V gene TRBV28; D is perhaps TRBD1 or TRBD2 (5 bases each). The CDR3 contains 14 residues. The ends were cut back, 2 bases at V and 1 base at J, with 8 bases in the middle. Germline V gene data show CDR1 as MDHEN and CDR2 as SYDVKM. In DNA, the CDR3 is TGTGCCAGCAGTTTACTAGGGACCCAAGAGACCCAGTACTTC. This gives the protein CASSLLGTQETQYF.

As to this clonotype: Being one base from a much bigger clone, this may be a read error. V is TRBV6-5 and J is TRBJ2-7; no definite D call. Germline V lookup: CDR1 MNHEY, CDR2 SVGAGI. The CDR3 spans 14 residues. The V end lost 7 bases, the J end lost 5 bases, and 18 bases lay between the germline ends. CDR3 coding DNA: TGTGCCAGCACGAGGCGGAATGACTTCGACGAGCAGTACTTC. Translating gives CASTRRNDFDEQYF.

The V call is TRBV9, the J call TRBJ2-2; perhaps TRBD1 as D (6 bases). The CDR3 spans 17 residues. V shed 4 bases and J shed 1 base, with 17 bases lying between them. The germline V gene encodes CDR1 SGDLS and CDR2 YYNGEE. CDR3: CASSLSWWTENTGELFF. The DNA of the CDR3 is TGTGCCAGCAGCTTAAGTTGGTGGACAGAGAACACCGGGGAGCTGTTTTTT.

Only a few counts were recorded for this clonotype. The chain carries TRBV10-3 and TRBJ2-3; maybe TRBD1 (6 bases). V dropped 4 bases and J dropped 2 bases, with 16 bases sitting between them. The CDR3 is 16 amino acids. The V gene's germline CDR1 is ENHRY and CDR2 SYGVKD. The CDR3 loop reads CAISGGDKANTDTQYF. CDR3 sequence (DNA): TGTGCCATCAGTGGTGGGGACAAAGCAAACACAGATACGCAGTATTTT.

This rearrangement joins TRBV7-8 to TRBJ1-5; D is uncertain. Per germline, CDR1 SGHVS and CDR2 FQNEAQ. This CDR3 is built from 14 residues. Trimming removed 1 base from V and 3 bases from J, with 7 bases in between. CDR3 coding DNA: TGTGCCAGCAGCTTAGGGTCAACCAATCAGCCCCAGCATTTT. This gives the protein CASSLGSTNQPQHF. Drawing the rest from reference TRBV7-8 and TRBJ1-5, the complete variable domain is GAGVSQSPRYKVAKRGQDVALRCDPISGHVSLFWYQQALGQGPEFLTYFQNEAQLDKSGLPSDRFFAERPEGSVSTLKIQRTQQEDSAVYLCASSLGSTNQPQHFGDGTRLSIL.

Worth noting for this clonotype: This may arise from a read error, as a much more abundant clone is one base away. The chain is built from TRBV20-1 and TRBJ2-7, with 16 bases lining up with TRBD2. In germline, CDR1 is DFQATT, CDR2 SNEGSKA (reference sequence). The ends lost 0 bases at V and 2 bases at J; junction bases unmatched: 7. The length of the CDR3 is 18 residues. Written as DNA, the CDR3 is TGCAGTGCTAGAGATCTGTTGGGACTAGCGGGGGGGGCCTACGAGCAGTACTTC. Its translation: CSARDLLGLAGGAYEQYF.

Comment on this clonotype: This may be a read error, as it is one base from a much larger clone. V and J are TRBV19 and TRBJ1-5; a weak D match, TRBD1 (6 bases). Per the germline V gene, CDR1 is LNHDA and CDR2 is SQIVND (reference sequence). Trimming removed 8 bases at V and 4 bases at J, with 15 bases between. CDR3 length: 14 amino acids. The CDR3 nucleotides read TGTGCCAGTGGTGACCAGGGGCCGAATCAGCCCCAGCATTTT. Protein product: CASGDQGPNQPQHF.

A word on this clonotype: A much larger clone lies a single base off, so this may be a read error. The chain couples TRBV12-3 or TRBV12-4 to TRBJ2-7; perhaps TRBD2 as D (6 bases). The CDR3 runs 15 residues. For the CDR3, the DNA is TGTGCCGGCAGAGGTACCGGGACTGCTCCCTACGAGCAGTACTTC. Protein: CAGRGTGTAPYEQYF.

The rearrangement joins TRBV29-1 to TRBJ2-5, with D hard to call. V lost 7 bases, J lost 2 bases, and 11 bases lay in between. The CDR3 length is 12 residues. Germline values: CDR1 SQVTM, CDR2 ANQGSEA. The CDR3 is CSAVRSQETQYF. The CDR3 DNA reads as TGCAGCGCGGTGCGGTCTCAAGAGACCCAGTACTTC.

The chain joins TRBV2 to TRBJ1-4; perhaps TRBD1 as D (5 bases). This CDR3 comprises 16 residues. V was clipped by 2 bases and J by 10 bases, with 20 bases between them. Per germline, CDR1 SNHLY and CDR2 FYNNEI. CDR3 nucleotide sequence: TGTGCCAGCAGTGAATCCAGCGGGACCGCGGGTGGAAAACTGTTTTTT. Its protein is CASSESSGTAGGKLFF.

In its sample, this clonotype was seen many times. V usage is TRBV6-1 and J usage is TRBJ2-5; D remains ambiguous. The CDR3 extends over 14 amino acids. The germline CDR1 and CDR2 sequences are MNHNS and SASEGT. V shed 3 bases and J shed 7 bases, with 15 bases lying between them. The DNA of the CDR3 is TGTGCCAGCAGTGAGATTTCGATTCAGGTGACCCAGTACTTC. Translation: CASSEISIQVTQYF.

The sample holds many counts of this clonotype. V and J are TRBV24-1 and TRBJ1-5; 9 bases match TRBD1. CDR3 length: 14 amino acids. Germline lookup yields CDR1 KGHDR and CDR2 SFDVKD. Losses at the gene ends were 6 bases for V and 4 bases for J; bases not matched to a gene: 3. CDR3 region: CATSRDRENQPQHF. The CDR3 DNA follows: TGTGCCACCAGTAGGGACAGGGAAAATCAGCCCCAGCATTTT.

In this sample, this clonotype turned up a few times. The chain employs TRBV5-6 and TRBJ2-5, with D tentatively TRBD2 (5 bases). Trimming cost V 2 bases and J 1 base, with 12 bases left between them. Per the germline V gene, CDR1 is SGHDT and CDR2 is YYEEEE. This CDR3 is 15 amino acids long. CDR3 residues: CASSFLLGPQETQYF. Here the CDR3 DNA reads TGTGCCAGCAGCTTCCTACTAGGGCCCCAAGAGACCCAGTACTTC.

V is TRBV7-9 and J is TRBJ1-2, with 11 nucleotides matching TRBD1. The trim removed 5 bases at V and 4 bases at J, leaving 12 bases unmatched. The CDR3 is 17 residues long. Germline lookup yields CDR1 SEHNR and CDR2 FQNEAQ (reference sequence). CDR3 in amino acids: CASSLTGGQGDGYGYTF. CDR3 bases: TGTGCCAGCAGCCTGACAGGGGGACAGGGGGACGGCTATGGCTACACCTTC.

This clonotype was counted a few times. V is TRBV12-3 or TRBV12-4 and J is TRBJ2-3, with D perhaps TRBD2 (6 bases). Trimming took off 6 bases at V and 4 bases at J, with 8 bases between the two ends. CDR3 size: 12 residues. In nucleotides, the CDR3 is TGTGCCAGCAGGGGGACTCCAGATACGCAGTATTTT. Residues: CASRGTPDTQYF.

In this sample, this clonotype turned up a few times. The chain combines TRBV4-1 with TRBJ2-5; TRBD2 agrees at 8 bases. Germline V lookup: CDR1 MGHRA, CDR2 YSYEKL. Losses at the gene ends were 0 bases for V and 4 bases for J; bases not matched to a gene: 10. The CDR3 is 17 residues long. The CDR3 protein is CASSQEDEREIRETQYF. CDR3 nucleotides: TGCGCCAGCAGCCAAGAGGATGAGCGGGAGATAAGAGAGACCCAGTACTTC.

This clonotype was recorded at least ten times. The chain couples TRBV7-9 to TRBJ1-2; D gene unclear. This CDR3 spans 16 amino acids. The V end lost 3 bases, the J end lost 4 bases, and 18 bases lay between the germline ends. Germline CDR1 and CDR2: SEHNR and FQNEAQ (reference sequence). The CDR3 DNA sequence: TGTGCCAGCAGCTTTATACCTCCGACGAACCTCTATGGCTACACCTTC. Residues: CASSFIPPTNLYGYTF. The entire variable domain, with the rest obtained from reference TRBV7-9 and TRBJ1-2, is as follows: DTGVSQNPRHKITKRGQNVTFRCDPISEHNRLYWYRQTLGQGPEFLTYFQNEAQLEKSRLLSDRFSAERPKGSFSTLEIQRTEQGDSAMYLCASSFIPPTNLYGYTFGSGTRLTVV.

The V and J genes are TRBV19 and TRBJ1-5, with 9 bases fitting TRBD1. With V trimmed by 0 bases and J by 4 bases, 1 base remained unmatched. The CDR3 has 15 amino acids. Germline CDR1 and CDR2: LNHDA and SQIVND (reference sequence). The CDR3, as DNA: TGTGCCAGTAGTATAGACGGGACAGGGAATCAGCCCCAGCATTTT. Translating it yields CASSIDGTGNQPQHF.

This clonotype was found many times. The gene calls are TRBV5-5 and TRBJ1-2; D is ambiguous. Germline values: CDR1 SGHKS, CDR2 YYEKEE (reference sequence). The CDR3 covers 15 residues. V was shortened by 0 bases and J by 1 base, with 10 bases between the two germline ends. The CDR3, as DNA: TGTGCCAGCAGCTTGGGCCCGGAGATTAACTATGGCTACACCTTC. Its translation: CASSLGPEINYGYTF.

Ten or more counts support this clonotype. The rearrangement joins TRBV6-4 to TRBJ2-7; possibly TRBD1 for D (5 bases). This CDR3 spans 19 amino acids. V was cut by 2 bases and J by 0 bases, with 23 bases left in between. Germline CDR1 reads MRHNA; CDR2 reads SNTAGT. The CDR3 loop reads CASSDLDKQPYTSSYEQYF. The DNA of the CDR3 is TGTGCCAGCAGTGACCTGGACAAGCAACCGTATACGAGCTCCTACGAGCAGTACTTC.

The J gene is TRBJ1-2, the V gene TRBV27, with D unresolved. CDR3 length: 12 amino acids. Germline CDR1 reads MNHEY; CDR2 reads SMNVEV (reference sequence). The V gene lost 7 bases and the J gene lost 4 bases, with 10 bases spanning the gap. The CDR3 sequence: CASIFRFYGYTF. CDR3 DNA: TGTGCCAGCATCTTTCGATTCTATGGCTACACCTTC.

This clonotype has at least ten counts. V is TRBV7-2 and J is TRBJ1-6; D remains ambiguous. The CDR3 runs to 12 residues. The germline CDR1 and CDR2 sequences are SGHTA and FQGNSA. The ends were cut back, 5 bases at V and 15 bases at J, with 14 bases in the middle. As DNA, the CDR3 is TGTGCCAGCAGCCCGACGACTTGGCACCTCCACTTT. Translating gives CASSPTTWHLHF.

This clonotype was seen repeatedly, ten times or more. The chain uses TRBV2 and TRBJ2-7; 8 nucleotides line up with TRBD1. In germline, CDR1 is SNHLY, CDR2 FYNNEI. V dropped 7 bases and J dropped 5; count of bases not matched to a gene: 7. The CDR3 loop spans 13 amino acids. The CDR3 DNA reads TGTGCCAGCAACAGGGGGGCTTTCCACGAGCAGTACTTC. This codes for CASNRGAFHEQYF. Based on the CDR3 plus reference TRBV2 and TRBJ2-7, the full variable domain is EPEVTQTPSHQVTQMGQEVILRCVPISNHLYFYWYRQILGQKVEFLVSFYNNEISEKSEIFDDQFSVERPDGSNFTLKIRSTKLEDSAMYFCASNRGAFHEQYFGPGTRLTVT.

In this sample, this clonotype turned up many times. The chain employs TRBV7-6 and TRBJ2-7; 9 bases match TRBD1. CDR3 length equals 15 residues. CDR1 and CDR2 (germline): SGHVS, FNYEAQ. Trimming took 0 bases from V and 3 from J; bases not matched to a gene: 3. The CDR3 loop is CASSLAGQGNYEQYF. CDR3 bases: TGTGCCAGCAGCTTAGCGGGACAGGGAAACTACGAGCAGTACTTC.

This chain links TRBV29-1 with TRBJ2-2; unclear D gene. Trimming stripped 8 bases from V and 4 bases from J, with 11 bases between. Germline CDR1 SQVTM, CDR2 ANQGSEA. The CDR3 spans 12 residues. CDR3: CSSFMGTGELFF. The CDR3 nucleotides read TGCAGCAGTTTTATGGGCACCGGGGAGCTGTTTTTT.

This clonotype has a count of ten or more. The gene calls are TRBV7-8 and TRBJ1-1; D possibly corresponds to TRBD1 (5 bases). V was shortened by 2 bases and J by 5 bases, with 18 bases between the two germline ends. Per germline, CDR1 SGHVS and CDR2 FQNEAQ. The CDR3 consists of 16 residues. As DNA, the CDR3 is TGTGCCAGCAGCTTATCCCGAGCAGGGATGTGGACTGAAGCTTTCTTT. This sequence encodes CASSLSRAGMWTEAFF. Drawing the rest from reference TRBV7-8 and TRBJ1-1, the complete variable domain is GAGVSQSPRYKVAKRGQDVALRCDPISGHVSLFWYQQALGQGPEFLTYFQNEAQLDKSGLPSDRFFAERPEGSVSTLKIQRTQQEDSAVYLCASSLSRAGMWTEAFFGQGTRLTVV.

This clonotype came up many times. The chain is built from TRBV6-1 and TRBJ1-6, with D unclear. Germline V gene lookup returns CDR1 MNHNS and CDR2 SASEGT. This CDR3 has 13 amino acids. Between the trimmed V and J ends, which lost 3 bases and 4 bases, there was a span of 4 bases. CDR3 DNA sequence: TGTGCCAGCAGTGAGGCGTATAATTCACCCCTCCACTTT. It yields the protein CASSEAYNSPLHF.

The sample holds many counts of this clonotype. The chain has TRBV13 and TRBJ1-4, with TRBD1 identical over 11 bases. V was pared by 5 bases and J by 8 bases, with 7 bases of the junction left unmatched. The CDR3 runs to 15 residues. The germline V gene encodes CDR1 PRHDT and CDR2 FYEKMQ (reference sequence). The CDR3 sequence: CASSERTGGVEKLFF. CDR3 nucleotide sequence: TGTGCCAGCAGCGAGAGGACAGGGGGCGTCGAAAAACTGTTTTTT.